This TCR beta chain was observed in a study of T cell changes during pregnancy in multiple sclerosis. Profiling relied on immunoSEQ multiplex PCR, and the TCRdb table lists in-frame clones only, not all of them. The sample yields tens of thousands of clones, around nine tenths seen once. CDR3 length: 15 amino acids. Per the germline V gene, CDR1 is SQVTM and CDR2 is ANQGSEA. V lost 6 bases and J 2 bases, leaving 16 bases between the germline ends. The chain joins TRBV29-1 to TRBJ1-4; no clear D gene. Specimen: CD4+ T cells from peripheral blood mononuclear cells, collected before pregnancy. The receptor comes from a female donor with multiple sclerosis, enrolled in a pregnancy study. The CDR3 is CSVALSGSTNEKLFF. The CDR3 bases are TGCAGCGTCGCCCTATCAGGATCGACTAATGAAAAACTGTTTTTT.